These 13 T cell receptor beta chains were all obtained from the same sample, sequenced in a study of CD8 T cells in ankylosing spondylitis. TCRdb processed the 5' RACE reads anew with MiXCR; each CDR3 protein has one entry. The sample has under 200,000 distinct CDR3 sequences; about 9.9% are singletons. The specimen sequenced was blood, either unsorted or a sorted T cell fraction (not recorded which). The receptors here all came from a male donor with ankylosing spondylitis or in good health (not recorded which).

This clonotype was counted many times. This sequence joins TRBV5-6 and TRBJ2-3; a possible D gene is TRBD1 (6 bases). Trimming left V 3 bases short and J 8 bases short, with 16 bases between. The CDR3 has 14 residues. In germline, CDR1 is SGHDT, CDR2 YYEEEE. In DNA form, the CDR3 reads TGTGCCAGCAGCTCTGGGGGCCGCCGGCGTACGCAGTATTTT. This sequence encodes CASSSGGRRRTQYF.

In this sample, this clonotype turned up a few times. The chain links TRBV7-2 to TRBJ2-1; 8 bases agree with TRBD1. The ends lost 3 bases at V and 8 bases at J; junction bases unmatched: 3. This CDR3 spans 13 amino acids. Per the germline V gene, CDR1 is SGHTA and CDR2 is FQGNSA. Written as DNA, the CDR3 is TGTGCCAGCAGCTTCAGGGGGCTAGATGAGCAGTTCTTC. Its translation is CASSFRGLDEQFF.

This clonotype was seen repeatedly, ten times or more. This chain joins TRBV12-3 or TRBV12-4 and TRBJ2-1; D is perhaps TRBD1 or TRBD2 (7 bases each). There are 17 residues in the CDR3. Trimming stripped 0 bases from V and 7 bases from J, with 19 bases between. CDR3 nucleotides: TGTGCCAGCAGTTTAGCCGGTAGTCAGGGGGGGCTAAATGAGCAGTTCTTC. The encoded protein is CASSLAGSQGGLNEQFF.

The CDR3 bases are TGCAGCGTTGTCCGAGGCACAGATACGCAGTATTTT. Its protein is CSVVRGTDTQYF. The chain couples TRBV29-1 to TRBJ2-3; the D is unclear. Per germline, CDR1 SQVTM and CDR2 ANQGSEA. The CDR3 length is 12 residues. Trimming took 4 bases from V and 1 from J, leaving 6 bases between them.

The CDR3 spells CASRNTDRGIEYF. The CDR3 DNA is TGTGCCAGTAGAAACACGGACAGGGGGATAGAGTACTTC. This chain uses TRBV19 with TRBJ2-4; the match to TRBD1 covers 10 bases. Germline V gene data show CDR1 as LNHDA and CDR2 as SQIVND (reference sequence). V lost 6 bases, J lost 14 bases, and 10 bases stayed unmatched. The CDR3 contains 13 residues. The full variable domain, its missing parts supplied by reference TRBV19 and TRBJ2-4, is DGGITQSPKYLFRKEGQNVTLSCEQNLNHDAMYWYRQDPGQGLRLIYYSQIVNDFQKGDIAEGYSVSREKKESFPLTVTSAQKNPTAFYLCASRNTDRGIEYFGAGTRLSVL.

In this sample, this clonotype turned up many times. The J gene is TRBJ1-1, the V gene TRBV5-1; perhaps TRBD1 as D (5 bases). V was trimmed by 0 bases and J by 3 bases, leaving 9 bases between them. The CDR3 is made up of 14 amino acids. Germline V gene sequence: CDR1 SGHRS, CDR2 YFSETQ. DNA of the CDR3: TGCGCCAGCAGCTTGGGGGGGGTGTACACTGAAGCTTTCTTT. It specifies CASSLGGVYTEAFF.

This sequence joins TRBV15 and TRBJ2-5, with 7 bases lining up with TRBD2. The length of the CDR3 is 16 residues. Germline CDR1 reads LNHNV; CDR2 reads YYDKDF (reference sequence). V lost 2 bases to trimming and J lost 5 bases; unmatched junction nucleotides: 11. The CDR3 loop reads CATSRYSSGSGETQYF. Written as DNA, the CDR3 is TGTGCCACCAGCAGATACTCTAGCGGATCTGGCGAGACCCAGTACTTC.

This clonotype was recorded at least ten times. The chain is built from TRBV5-1 and TRBJ2-2, with D maybe TRBD1 (5 bases). Trimming removed 2 bases at V and 7 bases at J, with 15 bases between. The V gene's germline CDR1 is SGHRS and CDR2 YFSETQ. The CDR3 is 15 amino acids. In nucleotides, the CDR3 is TGCGCCAGCAGCTTATCGGTGCAGGGTAACGGGGAGCTGTTTTTT. Its translation is CASSLSVQGNGELFF.

In this sample, this clonotype turned up many times. The gene calls are TRBV2 and TRBJ2-5, with D unclear. CDR1 is SNHLY, CDR2 FYNNEI, per germline. There are 13 residues in the CDR3. Trimming removed 8 bases from V and 2 bases from J, with 12 bases in between. The CDR3 DNA reads TGTGCCAGCTCTAGAAACCCTCAAGAGACCCAGTACTTC. Translation gives CASSRNPQETQYF.

This clonotype showed up just a few times. This chain joins TRBV6-5 and TRBJ1-2; 8 nucleotides agree with TRBD1. The CDR3 runs 11 residues. Germline-derived CDR1 and CDR2 are MNHEY and SVGAGI. V gave up 4 bases and J gave up 8 bases; unmatched junction bases: 0. The CDR3 DNA is TGTGCCAGCAGTTCAGGGGGCGGCTACACCTTC. Translated: CASSSGGGYTF.

In its sample, this clonotype was seen a few times. V usage is TRBV6-5 and J usage is TRBJ1-2; D is possibly TRBD1 (6 bases). Germline lookup yields CDR1 MNHEY and CDR2 SVGAGI. Trimming stripped 5 bases from V and 1 base from J, with 20 bases between. The CDR3 runs to 17 residues. The CDR3 DNA follows: TGTGCCAGCAGTAACAACCTCCGGGACAACCTTAACTATGGCTACACCTTC. Protein sequence: CASSNNLRDNLNYGYTF.

The V and J genes are TRBV25-1 and TRBJ2-5, with 8 positions matching TRBD1. The CDR3 runs 15 residues. After removal of 0 bases from V and 2 bases from J, the junction contained 2 bases not matched to a gene. The germline CDR1 and CDR2 sequences are MGHDK and SYGVNS. CDR3 residues: CASSEYQGAQETQYF. The CDR3 bases are TGTGCCAGCAGTGAATATCAGGGGGCACAAGAGACCCAGTACTTC. The complete variable domain, with remaining parts taken from reference TRBV25-1 and TRBJ2-5, reads EADIYQTPRYLVIGTGKKITLECSQTMGHDKMYWYQQDPGMELHLIHYSYGVNSTEKGDLSSESTVSRIRTEHFPLTLESARPSHTSQYLCASSEYQGAQETQYFGPGTRLLVL.

This rearrangement joins TRBV7-2 to TRBJ1-2, with 10 positions matching TRBD1. The trim removed 3 bases at V and 6 bases at J, leaving 7 bases unmatched. Germline CDR1 reads SGHTA; CDR2 reads FQGNSA. The CDR3 spans 15 residues. CDR3 bases: TGTGCCAGCAGCTTTGCGGGACAGGGGAGGAATGGCTACACCTTC. Residues: CASSFAGQGRNGYTF.